The 9 T cell receptor beta chains listed next were all sequenced from one sample in a study of blood T cell repertoires in COVID-19. Profiled with immunoSEQ multiplex PCR; TCRdb holds only in-frame clones, not every one. The sample comprises tens of thousands of clones, 88% of which are singletons, and approximately 6.8% rests with the top ten. Sequences were obtained from peripheral blood. The receptors derive from a woman of 80 years or more with acute or convalescent COVID-19.

The chain combines TRBV6-4 with TRBJ2-3; 7 positions agree with TRBD1. The CDR3 extends over 14 amino acids. With 0 bases clipped from V and 9 bases from J, the junction kept 6 bases outside the gene matches. The germline V gene encodes CDR1 MRHNA and CDR2 SNTAGT. CDR3 DNA: TGTGCCAGCAGTGACTCGAGAGGGGGCAGGACGCAGTATTTT. This codes for CASSDSRGGRTQYF.

This clone was counted once. The chain links TRBV3-1 (or the pseudogene TRBV3-2) to TRBJ1-5; TRBD1 is a possible D gene (5 bases). The V end was cut by 0 bases, the J end by 1 base, with 7 bases between. Germline V gene lookup returns CDR1 LGHDT and CDR2 YNNKEL (reference sequence). The CDR3 extends over 15 amino acids. This CDR3 is CASSQEGGSNQPQHF. The CDR3 coding sequence is TGTGCCAGCAGCCAAGAGGGGGGAAGCAATCAGCCCCAGCATTTT.

This chain uses TRBV12-3 or TRBV12-4 with TRBJ2-5, with D possibly matching TRBD1 (6 bases). V lost 3 bases and J lost 4, with 9 bases in between. The CDR3 spans 13 residues. In nucleotides, the CDR3 is TGTGCCAGCAGTTTTAAAGGGGGAGAGACCCAGTACTTC. This encodes CASSFKGGETQYF.

The J gene is TRBJ2-3, the V gene TRBV11-2; tentative D call: TRBD2 (5 bases). The V end was cut by 4 bases, the J end by 1 base, with 9 bases between. Germline-derived CDR1 and CDR2 are SGHAT and FQNNGV. This CDR3 has 14 residues. CDR3 residues: CASSSRVGTDTQYF. CDR3 DNA sequence: TGTGCCAGCAGCTCGAGGGTTGGCACAGATACGCAGTATTTT. The entire variable domain, with the rest obtained from reference TRBV11-2 and TRBJ2-3, is as follows: EAGVAQSPRYKIIEKRQSVAFWCNPISGHATLYWYQQILGQGPKLLIQFQNNGVVDDSQLPKDRFSAERLKGVDSTLKIQPAKLEDSAVYLCASSSRVGTDTQYFGPGTRLTVL.

The J gene is TRBJ2-5, the V gene TRBV5-6; 8 bases map to TRBD2. After removal of 0 bases from V and 3 bases from J, the junction contained 7 bases not matched to a gene. The CDR3 loop spans 16 amino acids. Germline CDR1 is SGHDT and CDR2 is YYEEEE. CDR3 bases: TGTGCCAGCAGCTTGGGATTAGCGGGAAAGGAAGAGACCCAGTACTTC. Translating it yields CASSLGLAGKEETQYF.

The chain is built from TRBV9 and TRBJ1-1; D call uncertain. Germline CDR1 SGDLS, CDR2 YYNGEE. Trimming pared 0 bases from V and 3 bases from J, leaving 9 bases between. This CDR3 is 14 amino acids long. CDR3 bases: TGTGCCAGCAGCGTAGGGCGGTCCTACACTGAAGCTTTCTTT. It encodes CASSVGRSYTEAFF.

The chain recombines TRBV7-2 with TRBJ2-1, with 7 nucleotides matching TRBD1. The CDR3 extends over 14 amino acids. CDR1 SGHTA and CDR2 FQGNSA come from the germline V gene. J lost 5 bases, V lost 6 bases, and 7 bases had no gene match. CDR3 loop: CASRTRQGDNEQFF. The CDR3 coding sequence is TGTGCCAGCAGGACGCGACAGGGAGACAATGAGCAGTTCTTC.

The chain is built from TRBV7-9 and TRBJ2-7, with 7 bases that match TRBD1. Per germline, CDR1 SEHNR and CDR2 FQNEAQ (reference sequence). The CDR3 consists of 13 residues. V lost 3 bases to trimming and J lost 3 bases; unmatched junction nucleotides: 2. The CDR3 coding sequence is TGTGCCAGCAGCTTGGGACAGTACTACGAGCAGTACTTC. Translation gives CASSLGQYYEQYF.

This chain uses TRBV30 with TRBJ2-7; D is unresolved. V gave up 3 bases and J gave up 4 bases, with 10 bases separating them. Per germline, CDR1 GTSNPN and CDR2 SVGIG (reference sequence). The CDR3 totals 12 residues. DNA of the CDR3: TGTGCCTGGAGCCCTACCTCTTACGAGCAGTACTTC. Its protein is CAWSPTSYEQYF.